These 22 T cell receptor beta chains were all obtained from the same sample, sequenced in a study of shared clonotypes between healthy human individuals. The method was immunoSEQ multiplex PCR; TCRdb's version includes in-frame clones alone and lacks a portion of them. The profile shows just over 2,000,000 clones, over 85% of them singletons. Only CD45RO-negative cells positively selected for CCR7 counted as naive CD8 cells, so terminally differentiated effector memory CD45RA+ cells were excluded. The sample taken for sequencing was naive CD8+ T cells sorted from blood. Receptors originate from a man younger than 35 in good health.

The chain joins TRBV4-1 to TRBJ2-7, with TRBD1 matching 12 bases. From germline, CDR1 is MGHRA and CDR2 YSYEKL. The CDR3 has 16 amino acids. V lost 4 bases, J lost 6 bases, and 10 bases stayed unmatched. CDR3 sequence: CASSRTGTGGAGEQYF. DNA for the CDR3: TGCGCCAGCAGCCGAACCGGGACAGGGGGCGCGGGCGAGCAGTACTTC.

V and J are TRBV4-1 and TRBJ2-5; D call uncertain. The ends were cut back, 1 base at V and 1 base at J, with 10 bases in the middle. Germline CDR1 reads MGHRA; CDR2 reads YSYEKL. This CDR3 is 15 amino acids long. CDR3 residues: CASSQVRNTQETQYF. The DNA for the CDR3 is TGCGCCAGCAGCCAAGTACGAAACACCCAAGAGACCCAGTACTTC.

The genes are TRBV29-1 and TRBJ1-1; possible D gene TRBD1, 5 bases. The CDR3 length is 14 residues. Germline CDR1 SQVTM, CDR2 ANQGSEA. V lost 6 bases to trimming and J lost 4 bases, with 18 bases between them. CDR3 sequence reads: CSVVKSWGVTEAFF. The CDR3 DNA is TGCAGCGTAGTGAAGAGTTGGGGGGTCACTGAAGCTTTCTTT.

This rearrangement joins TRBV19 to TRBJ1-1; D not certain. Trimming took 8 bases from V and 1 from J, leaving 8 bases between them. Germline V CDR1 and CDR2: LNHDA, SQIVND (reference sequence). This CDR3 has 12 amino acids. CDR3 amino acids: CASGRGNTEAFF. DNA for the CDR3: TGTGCCAGTGGACGGGGGAACACTGAAGCTTTCTTT.

The chain uses TRBV6-5 and TRBJ2-7; D is ambiguous. Germline V gene sequence: CDR1 MNHEY, CDR2 SVGAGI. The CDR3 contains 15 residues. V dropped 2 bases and J dropped 0 bases, with 11 bases sitting between them. The CDR3: CASSYGLGNSYEQYF. The CDR3 coding sequence is TGTGCCAGCAGTTACGGGTTAGGGAACTCCTACGAGCAGTACTTC.

The chain has TRBV28 and TRBJ2-2; weak D call: TRBD2 (6 bases). Trimming removed 6 bases at V and 5 bases at J, with 19 bases between. This CDR3 has 16 amino acids. Germline CDR1 reads MDHEN; CDR2 reads SYDVKM. The CDR3 spells CASSPVFGTETGELFF. Here the CDR3 DNA reads TGTGCCAGCAGCCCCGTCTTCGGGACTGAGACCGGGGAGCTGTTTTTT.

Remarks on this clone: Other DNA sequences in this specimen translate into the identical CDR3. The V call is TRBV27, the J call TRBJ2-7; D is perhaps TRBD1 or TRBD2 (6 bases each). V lost 2 bases and J lost 6, with 11 bases in between. The germline V gene encodes CDR1 MNHEY and CDR2 SMNVEV (reference sequence). CDR3 length equals 13 residues. CDR3 coding DNA: TGTGCCAGCAGTTTAGTAGGGGGGAGCGAGCAGTACTTC. This gives the protein CASSLVGGSEQYF.

The rearrangement links TRBV9 to TRBJ2-7; D not certain. Germline CDR1 and CDR2: SGDLS and YYNGEE. The CDR3 sequence is 14 residues long. The ends were cut back, 0 bases at V and 6 bases at J, with 13 bases in the middle. The CDR3 sequence is CASSVGALSFEQYF. CDR3 DNA sequence: TGTGCCAGCAGCGTAGGTGCTTTGAGCTTCGAGCAGTACTTC.

V is TRBV7-9 and J is TRBJ1-3; D remains ambiguous. The germline V and J ends were trimmed by 5 bases and 4 bases, with 3 bases remaining between them. Looked up from germline, CDR1 is SEHNR and CDR2 is FQNEAQ (reference sequence). The CDR3 loop spans 11 amino acids. The CDR3 loop is CASSQGNTIYF. CDR3 nucleotides: TGTGCCAGCAGCCAGGGAAACACCATATATTTT.

The V gene is TRBV27, the J gene TRBJ2-7, with 7 bases lining up with TRBD1. After removal of 4 bases from V and 3 bases from J, the junction contained 12 bases not matched to a gene. In germline, CDR1 is MNHEY, CDR2 SMNVEV (reference sequence). The CDR3 consists of 16 residues. The CDR3 sequence is CASSSATGILIYEQYF. The CDR3 bases are TGTGCCAGCAGTTCCGCGACAGGGATATTAATCTACGAGCAGTACTTC.

V and J are TRBV2 and TRBJ1-2; TRBD1 aligns across 7 bases. The CDR3 loop spans 13 amino acids. Germline CDR1 reads SNHLY; CDR2 reads FYNNEI. V lost 8 bases, J lost 1 base, and 4 bases stayed unmatched. The CDR3 is CASRDSLNYGYTF. CDR3 DNA: TGTGCCAGCCGGGACAGTCTTAACTATGGCTACACCTTC.

Note on this clone: Possible read error: a much larger clone is one base away. The genes are TRBV7-9 and TRBJ2-7; 8 nucleotides match TRBD1. Germline lookup yields CDR1 SEHNR and CDR2 FQNEAQ (reference sequence). The CDR3 sequence is 13 residues long. V was clipped by 4 bases and J by 1 base; unmatched bases: 0. This CDR3 is CASSWTGSYEQYF. In DNA, the CDR3 is TGTGCCAGCAGCTGGACAGGGTCCTACGAGCAGTACTTC. The full variable domain, its missing parts supplied by reference TRBV7-9 and TRBJ2-7, is DTGVSQNPRHKITKRGQNVTFRCDPISEHNRLYWYRQTLGQGPEFLTYFQNEAQLEKSRLLSDRFSAERPKGSFSTLEIQRTEQGDSAMYLCASSWTGSYEQYFGPGTRLTVT.

V usage is TRBV13 and J usage is TRBJ2-3; no firm D call. The CDR3 spans 14 residues. Germline CDR1 PRHDT, CDR2 FYEKMQ (reference sequence). V lost 1 base to trimming and J lost 6 bases, with 11 bases between them. The CDR3 protein is CASSLARGIDTQYF. CDR3 DNA sequence: TGTGCCAGCAGCTTAGCTCGTGGGATCGATACGCAGTATTTT.

This clone was found once. Additional DNA sequences in this sample encode the identical CDR3. The chain employs TRBV5-6 and TRBJ1-2; 8 nucleotides agree with TRBD1. CDR1 is SGHDT and CDR2 is YYEEEE in the germline V gene. The CDR3 runs 14 residues. The V segment lost 2 bases and the J segment 2 bases; nucleotides outside the gene matches: 2. CDR3 sequence: CASSFGQGNYGYTF. The CDR3 DNA reads TGTGCCAGCAGCTTTGGACAGGGCAACTATGGCTACACCTTC.

The J gene is TRBJ2-3, the V gene TRBV30; D is possibly TRBD1 (6 bases). This CDR3 spans 16 amino acids. CDR1 GTSNPN and CDR2 SVGIG come from the germline V gene (reference sequence). Trimming removed 3 bases from V and 2 bases from J, with 18 bases in between. The CDR3 nucleotides read TGTGCCTGGAGGTGGCGGACAGCCGTGAACACAGATACGCAGTATTTT. This gives the protein CAWRWRTAVNTDTQYF.

In this sample, this clone turned up once. The chain carries TRBV18 and TRBJ2-7, with 7 bases aligning to TRBD1. V was clipped by 1 base and J by 1 base; unmatched bases: 7. The CDR3 consists of 16 residues. From germline, CDR1 is KGHSH and CDR2 LQKENI. Written as DNA, the CDR3 is TGTGCCAGCTCACCACGTGAGACAGGGTTGTCCTACGAGCAGTACTTC. This sequence encodes CASSPRETGLSYEQYF.

The chain uses TRBV6-5 and TRBJ2-5, with 13 bases aligning to TRBD2. CDR3 length equals 15 residues. Unmatched junction bases numbered 6, after V lost 6 bases and J lost 5 bases. CDR1 is MNHEY, CDR2 SVGAGI, per germline. The CDR3 loop reads CASSGLAGAEETQYF. The CDR3 DNA is TGTGCCAGCAGCGGACTAGCGGGAGCCGAGGAGACCCAGTACTTC.

The chain links TRBV7-2 to TRBJ2-7; 10 nucleotides agree with TRBD2. V was pared by 1 base and J by 3 bases, with 6 bases of the junction left unmatched. This CDR3 has 16 amino acids. Germline CDR1 and CDR2: SGHTA and FQGNSA. Here the CDR3 reads CASSLDSASGSYEQYF. CDR3 nucleotide sequence: TGTGCCAGCAGCTTAGACAGCGCTAGCGGGAGCTACGAGCAGTACTTC.

The chain combines TRBV28 with TRBJ2-7, with TRBD1 matching 10 bases. CDR3 length: 15 amino acids. CDR1 and CDR2 from the germline V gene are MDHEN and SYDVKM. With 3 bases clipped from V and 6 bases from J, the junction kept 8 bases outside the gene matches. In DNA, the CDR3 is TGTGCCAGCAGTTTTCCGGGACAGGGGTCGCTCGAGCAGTACTTC. Its protein product is CASSFPGQGSLEQYF.

The chain carries TRBV7-9 and TRBJ2-5; possibly TRBD2 for D (6 bases). The CDR3 runs to 15 residues. The germline gives CDR1 SEHNR, CDR2 FQNEAQ (reference sequence). The V end was cut by 5 bases, the J end by 1 base, with 14 bases between. CDR3 DNA sequence: TGTGCCAGCAGCGGGACTCCGATATCCCAAGAGACCCAGTACTTC. It yields the protein CASSGTPISQETQYF.

This rearrangement joins TRBV5-1 to TRBJ1-4; TRBD1 is a possible D gene (5 bases). V was trimmed by 4 bases and J by 5 bases, leaving 15 bases between them. The CDR3 is 15 residues long. From germline, CDR1 is SGHRS and CDR2 YFSETQ. The CDR3 here is CASSNEGHLNEKLFF. The CDR3 coding sequence is TGCGCCAGCAGCAACGAGGGGCATCTAAATGAAAAACTGTTTTTT.

The CDR3 bases are TGTGCCAGCAGCGTAGATGGGGCGCCGGGTGAAAAACTGTTTTTT. Residues: CASSVDGAPGEKLFF. The gene calls are TRBV9 and TRBJ1-4; D possibly corresponds to TRBD1 (5 bases). Germline loops: CDR1 SGDLS, CDR2 YYNGEE. V lost 0 bases and J 7 bases, leaving 13 bases between the germline ends. The CDR3 is 15 amino acids.